The text below deals with one T cell receptor beta chain. The CDR3 contains 14 residues. CDR1 is LNHDA, CDR2 SQIVND, per germline (reference sequence). V was clipped by 5 bases and J by 4 bases; unmatched bases: 7. Primers for the PCR totalled 60 Vbeta and 13 Jbeta. Using immunoSEQ multiplex PCR, the repertoire was profiled, and TCRdb retains in-frame clones only, with some absent. The repertoire holds about 200,000 clones, with about three quarters as singletons. This sample is drawn from a study of cytomegalovirus exposure and HLA in healthy donors. Sequencing used PBMCs. This clonotype was sampled from a male donor in good health and CMV-seronegative. The V gene is TRBV19, the J gene TRBJ1-2, with 7 bases that match TRBD1. CDR3 DNA sequence: TGTGCCAGTAGTTTAAGGACAGGACTCTATGGCTACACCTTC. Its protein product is CASSLRTGLYGYTF.